The 30 T cell receptor beta chains given below trace back to one sample, sequenced in a study of human T cells and chemical hapten exposure. Each CDR3 protein gets one entry after TCRdb re-called the RACE reads with MiXCR. The sample has roughly 40,000 distinct CDR3 sequences; around 8.9% are singletons. The time point here: patch test 2, 6 weeks after DPC sensitization. Described treatment: therapeutic diphenylcyclopropenone sensitization with weekly scalp DPC. The source material was whole blood, sampled in connection with sensitization to the hapten diphenylcyclopropenone (DPC). These receptors came from a woman aged 40 to 55 with alopecia areata. Some clones in this sample may be carry-over from other donors' samples.

The chain joins TRBV6-1 to TRBJ1-3, with D uncertain. V was cut by 11 bases and J by 0 bases, with 11 bases left in between. The CDR3 consists of 13 residues. CDR1 and CDR2 from the germline V gene are MNHNS and SASEGT. CDR3 coding DNA: TGTGCCGCCCAGACTGACTCTGGAAACACCATATATTTT. This gives the protein CAAQTDSGNTIYF.

This clonotype was counted a few times. CDR3 nucleotides: TGTGCCAGCAGCTTATCAGGATCAGATACGCAGTATTTT. Its protein is CASSLSGSDTQYF. V gene TRBV7-9 combines with J gene TRBJ2-3; D remains unclear. Germline loops: CDR1 SEHNR, CDR2 FQNEAQ (reference sequence). Trimming cost V 2 bases and J 4 bases, with 7 bases left between them. The CDR3 is 13 residues long.

This clonotype was recorded many times. The chain uses TRBV4-1 and TRBJ2-7, with 12 bases aligning to TRBD2. The trim removed 0 bases at V and 10 bases at J, leaving 7 bases unmatched. The CDR3 is 15 residues long. Germline V lookup: CDR1 MGHRA, CDR2 YSYEKL. For the CDR3, the DNA is TGCGCCAGCAGCCAAGATGGGCTAGCGGGGGGGCCTCAGTACTTC. Its protein is CASSQDGLAGGPQYF.

About this clonotype itself: A much bigger clone sits one base away, suggesting this may be a read error. The V call is TRBV5-1, the J call TRBJ2-7; TRBD2 is a possible D gene (5 bases). Germline V gene lookup returns CDR1 SGHRS and CDR2 YFSETQ. The CDR3 totals 13 residues. Trimming stripped 4 bases from V and 4 bases from J, with 12 bases between. CDR3 region: CASSHWTGYEQYF. The CDR3 DNA follows: TGCGCCAGCAGCCATTGGACTGGGTACGAGCAGTACTTC.

This clonotype was seen many times. This sequence joins TRBV15 and TRBJ2-3, with unresolved D. CDR1 and CDR2 (germline): LNHNV, YYDKDF (reference sequence). CDR3 size: 13 residues. The germline V and J ends were trimmed by 6 bases and 5 bases, with 12 bases remaining between them. CDR3 DNA: TGTGCCACCAGGCCGCTAGGGCAAGATACGCAGTATTTT. Its protein product is CATRPLGQDTQYF. The entire variable domain, with the rest obtained from reference TRBV15 and TRBJ2-3, is as follows: DAMVIQNPRYQVTQFGKPVTLSCSQTLNHNVMYWYQQKSSQAPKLLFHYYDKDFNNEADTPDNFQSRRPNTSFCFLDIRSPGLGDTAMYLCATRPLGQDTQYFGPGTRLTVL.

This clonotype was counted ten times or more. DNA for the CDR3: TGTGCCAGCAGGACGAGCGGGGGGGCCGTCAATGAGCAGTTCTTC. Its translation is CASRTSGGAVNEQFF. V usage is TRBV6-6 and J usage is TRBJ2-1, with TRBD2 matching over 10 bases. This CDR3 spans 15 amino acids. J lost 6 bases, V lost 6 bases, and 8 bases had no gene match. In germline, CDR1 is MNHNY, CDR2 SVGAGI (reference sequence).

The sample holds many counts of this clonotype. The junction differs from germline at one of its ends, possibly a read error. The CDR3 coding sequence is TGTGCTAGTGGCTTGGACAGGGGAGCGGGTTTCGGCGGCTACACCTTC. Protein product: CASGLDRGAGFGGYTF. The rearrangement uses TRBV12-5 and TRBJ1-2; 9 bases agree with TRBD1. The CDR3 sequence is 16 residues long. Germline CDR1 reads LGHNT; CDR2 reads FRNRAP.

At least ten counts were recorded for this clonotype. The chain carries TRBV6-2 or TRBV6-3 and TRBJ2-5; TRBD2 matches 8 bases. The germline gives CDR1 MNHEY, CDR2 SVGEGT. V was clipped by 3 bases and J by 5 bases; unmatched bases: 5. The CDR3 runs to 14 residues. The CDR3 sequence: CASSYGLASETQYF. CDR3 bases: TGTGCCAGCAGTTATGGACTAGCTTCGGAGACCCAGTACTTC.

There are a few counts of this clonotype. The J gene is TRBJ1-1, the V gene TRBV28, with D hard to call. CDR1 is MDHEN and CDR2 is SYDVKM in the germline V gene. Trimming took 6 bases from V and 4 from J, leaving 9 bases between them. The CDR3 consists of 12 residues. CDR3 in DNA: TGTGCCAGCAGCATATTAGGCACTGAAGCTTTCTTT. Translation gives CASSILGTEAFF.

This clonotype was observed many times. This chain links TRBV9 with TRBJ1-2; D is undetermined. This CDR3 contains 12 residues. Germline V CDR1 and CDR2: SGDLS, YYNGEE. V dropped 4 bases and J dropped 4 bases, with 8 bases sitting between them. CDR3 coding DNA: TGTGCCAGCAGCTTAGAAGGCTATGGCTACACCTTC. Amino acids: CASSLEGYGYTF.

This clonotype was seen many times. This chain connects TRBV12-3 or TRBV12-4 to TRBJ1-3, with TRBD1 matching over 10 bases. The trim removed 3 bases at V and 2 bases at J, leaving 10 bases unmatched. The CDR3 length is 18 residues. The CDR3 protein is CASSLGGGQGWPGNTIYF. Here the CDR3 DNA reads TGTGCCAGCAGTTTGGGTGGGGGACAGGGGTGGCCTGGAAACACCATATATTTT.

At least ten counts were recorded for this clonotype. This rearrangement joins TRBV6-2 or TRBV6-3 to TRBJ2-7; perhaps TRBD1 as D (6 bases). Germline assignment: CDR1 MNHEY and CDR2 SVGEGT. This CDR3 has 14 residues. Trimming shortened V by 3 bases and J by 0 bases, and 9 bases separated the two germline ends. Here the CDR3 DNA reads TGTGCCAGCAGTTATGAGGGGGTCTCCTACGAGCAGTACTTC. As protein: CASSYEGVSYEQYF.

This clonotype was detected many times. This rearrangement joins TRBV5-1 to TRBJ2-2; no clear D. V shed 4 bases and J shed 2 bases, with 18 bases lying between them. Germline V gene data show CDR1 as SGHRS and CDR2 as YFSETQ. This CDR3 spans 17 amino acids. The CDR3 nucleotides read TGCGCCAGCAGCAACTATGTACTACGGACCAACACCGGGGAGCTGTTTTTT. Translated, it gives CASSNYVLRTNTGELFF.

This clonotype came up many times. V and J are TRBV12-3 or TRBV12-4 and TRBJ2-5; D possibly uses TRBD1 or TRBD2 (5 bases each). V was shortened by 3 bases and J by 4 bases, with 6 bases between the two germline ends. The CDR3 consists of 12 residues. The CDR3 sequence: CASSFGGETQYF. The CDR3 DNA reads TGTGCCAGCAGTTTTGGGGGAGAGACCCAGTACTTC.

This clonotype has at least ten counts. This rearrangement joins TRBV5-1 to TRBJ2-3; D gene ambiguous. This CDR3 is 14 amino acids long. Trimming cost V 0 bases and J 0 bases, with 5 bases left between them. Per the germline V gene, CDR1 is SGHRS and CDR2 is YFSETQ. CDR3 residues: CASSLGSSTDTQYF. DNA for the CDR3: TGCGCCAGCAGCTTGGGGTCAAGCACAGATACGCAGTATTTT.

This clonotype counts as medium-sized (0.01 to 0.1%). This chain joins TRBV2 and TRBJ1-5, with 9 bases fitting TRBD1. The CDR3 is 14 amino acids. The germline V gene encodes CDR1 SNHLY and CDR2 FYNNEI. The J segment lost 6 bases and the V segment lost 6 bases, leaving 6 bases of the junction unmatched. CDR3 region: CASSGDREVQPQHF. DNA for the CDR3: TGTGCCAGCAGCGGGGACAGGGAGGTTCAGCCCCAGCATTTT.

This clonotype was counted only a few times. The rearrangement links TRBV5-4 to TRBJ2-3; 10 bases match TRBD2. Germline-derived CDR1 and CDR2 are SGHNT and YYREEE (reference sequence). The CDR3 loop spans 16 amino acids. Trimming cost V 4 bases and J 5 bases; bases outside gene matches: 10. The CDR3 DNA is TGTGCCAGCAGCCGTGCTAGCGGGGGAATTCTAGATACGCAGTATTTT. It is translated as CASSRASGGILDTQYF.

The V call is TRBV18, the J call TRBJ2-1, with a tentative D call TRBD2 (6 bases). With 0 bases removed from V and 0 bases from J, the gap between germline ends came to 9 bases. CDR1 and CDR2 from the germline V gene are KGHSH and LQKENI. The CDR3 covers 16 residues. The CDR3 loop is CASSPPFGGSYNEQFF. The CDR3 nucleotides read TGTGCCAGCTCACCACCGTTCGGGGGCTCCTACAATGAGCAGTTCTTC.

This clonotype was found many times. This rearrangement joins TRBV5-1 to TRBJ2-1; TRBD2 aligns across 7 bases. The CDR3 is made up of 15 amino acids. Germline V gives CDR1 SGHRS, CDR2 YFSETQ. V trimming: 1 base; J trimming: 6 bases; junction bases outside the gene matches: 7. CDR3 amino acids: CASSLYGGNVNEQFF. In DNA form, the CDR3 reads TGCGCCAGCAGCTTGTACGGGGGGAATGTCAATGAGCAGTTCTTC.

This clonotype showed up just a few times. The V gene is TRBV19, the J gene TRBJ1-4, with D possibly matching TRBD1 (6 bases). CDR3 length: 16 residues. The V end was cut by 2 bases, the J end by 0 bases, with 10 bases between. Germline CDR1 reads LNHDA; CDR2 reads SQIVND (reference sequence). Here the CDR3 reads CASSIRGLSTNEKLFF. The DNA for the CDR3 is TGTGCCAGTAGTATACGGGGGCTTTCAACTAATGAAAAACTGTTTTTT.

This clonotype was picked up many times. The CDR3 loop is CASSLGQGIGETQYF. The CDR3 nucleotides read TGTGCCAGCAGCTTAGGCCAGGGGATCGGAGAGACCCAGTACTTC. The V and J genes are TRBV7-8 and TRBJ2-5; weak D call: TRBD1 (6 bases). CDR3 size: 15 residues. Trimming pared 1 base from V and 4 bases from J, leaving 13 bases between. Germline V lookup: CDR1 SGHVS, CDR2 FQNEAQ. Full variable domain (outside the CDR3, taken from reference TRBV7-8 and TRBJ2-5): GAGVSQSPRYKVAKRGQDVALRCDPISGHVSLFWYQQALGQGPEFLTYFQNEAQLDKSGLPSDRFFAERPEGSVSTLKIQRTQQEDSAVYLCASSLGQGIGETQYFGPGTRLLVL.

This clonotype has ten or more counts. The V gene is TRBV29-1, the J gene TRBJ2-2; D is perhaps TRBD2 (6 bases). The CDR3 loop spans 14 amino acids. CDR1 is SQVTM and CDR2 is ANQGSEA in the germline V gene. V was cut by 8 bases and J by 2 bases, with 15 bases left in between. The CDR3 spells CSTTGDLNTGELFF. CDR3 bases: TGCAGCACGACGGGGGACCTAAACACCGGGGAGCTGTTTTTT.

This clonotype was seen a few times. The V call is TRBV27, the J call TRBJ2-5; the D gene is possibly TRBD1 (5 bases). V dropped 0 bases and J dropped 5 bases, with 13 bases sitting between them. This CDR3 spans 15 amino acids. The V gene's germline CDR1 is MNHEY and CDR2 SMNVEV (reference sequence). CDR3 sequence (DNA): TGTGCCAGCAGTTTATCCAGGGTTAACTTTGAGACCCAGTACTTC. Residues: CASSLSRVNFETQYF.

This clonotype was seen ten or more times. The V gene is TRBV12-3 or TRBV12-4, the J gene TRBJ1-1; D uncertain. The CDR3 consists of 13 residues. Trimming took off 5 bases at V and 5 bases at J, with 12 bases between the two ends. CDR3 coding DNA: TGTGCCAGCAGTAATTTAAGGGAGACTGAAGCTTTCTTT. It translates to CASSNLRETEAFF.

The chain uses TRBV4-1 and TRBJ2-7; 8 positions match TRBD2. From germline, CDR1 is MGHRA and CDR2 YSYEKL. The CDR3 length is 18 residues. Trimming took 1 base from V and 6 from J; bases not matched to a gene: 17. This chain's CDR3 is CASSQGESSGVLGVEQYF. CDR3 coding DNA: TGCGCCAGCAGCCAAGGGGAGAGTAGCGGGGTACTTGGGGTCGAGCAGTACTTC.

This clonotype occurred a few times. The rearrangement joins TRBV12-3 or TRBV12-4 to TRBJ1-2; D not certain. The CDR3 extends over 15 amino acids. V was clipped by 2 bases and J by 4 bases, with 14 bases between them. The CDR3 region is CASSLYHTEIYGYTF. The CDR3 nucleotides read TGTGCCAGCAGTTTATATCACACCGAGATCTATGGCTACACCTTC.

The V and J genes are TRBV6-2 or TRBV6-3 and TRBJ2-3, with 10 bases matching TRBD2. The ends lost 2 bases at V and 4 bases at J; junction bases unmatched: 0. Germline CDR1 MNHEY, CDR2 SVGEGT. The CDR3 contains 14 residues. CDR3 sequence reads: CASSYSGGADTQYF. The CDR3 nucleotides are TGTGCCAGCAGTTACAGCGGGGGGGCAGATACGCAGTATTTT.

There are many counts of this clonotype. V usage is TRBV12-3 or TRBV12-4 and J usage is TRBJ2-7; D is uncertain. This CDR3 is 8 amino acids long. V dropped 7 bases and J dropped 7 bases, with 2 bases sitting between them. CDR3 residues: CASIEQYF. CDR3 in DNA: TGTGCCAGCATAGAGCAGTACTTC.

The V call is TRBV19, the J call TRBJ1-4; 9 positions agree with TRBD1. This CDR3 is 13 amino acids long. CDR1 and CDR2 (germline): LNHDA, SQIVND (reference sequence). J lost 8 bases, V lost 7 bases, and 5 bases had no gene match. The DNA for the CDR3 is TGTGCCAGTAAACAGGGGGCAGGCGAAAAACTGTTTTTT. This gives the protein CASKQGAGEKLFF.

In this sample, this clonotype turned up a few times. Its ends do not fully match the called genes, so a read error is possible. The genes are TRBV5-1 and TRBJ1-6; TRBD1 matches 7 bases. This CDR3 has 14 residues. Germline V gene data show CDR1 as SGHRS and CDR2 as YFSETQ. The CDR3 DNA is TGCGCCAGCACCTTGACAGGGACGAATTCACCCCTCCACTTT. This codes for CASTLTGTNSPLHF.